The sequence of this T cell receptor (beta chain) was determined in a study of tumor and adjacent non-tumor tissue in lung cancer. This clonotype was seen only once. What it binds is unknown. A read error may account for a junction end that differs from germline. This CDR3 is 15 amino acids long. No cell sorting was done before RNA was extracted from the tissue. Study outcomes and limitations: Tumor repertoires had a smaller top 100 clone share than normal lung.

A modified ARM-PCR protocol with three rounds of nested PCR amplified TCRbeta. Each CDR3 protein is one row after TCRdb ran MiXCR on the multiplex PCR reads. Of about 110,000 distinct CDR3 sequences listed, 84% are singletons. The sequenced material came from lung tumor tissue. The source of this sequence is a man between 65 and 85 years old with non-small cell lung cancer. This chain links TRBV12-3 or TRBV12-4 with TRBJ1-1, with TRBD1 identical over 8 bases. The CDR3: CANSVQGGLNTEAFF. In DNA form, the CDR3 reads TGTGCCAACAGTGTACAGGGGGGCTTGAACACTGAAGCTTTCTTT.